Following are 18 T cell receptor beta chains from one sample sequenced in a study of patients and donors after allogeneic stem cell transplantation. TCRdb independently ran MiXCR on the RT-PCR reads; one entry per CDR3 protein. The data contain some 11,000 distinct CDR3 sequences, under 25% of them seen just once; the ten biggest clones take up roughly 55%. The specimen sequenced was blood, either unsorted or a sorted T cell fraction (not recorded which). All receptors come from a human donor who was either an allogeneic HSCT recipient or a stem cell or donor lymphocyte infusion donor (not recorded which). It is not recorded whose cells these are; they may come from a transplant donor.

By share, this clonotype ranks as medium-sized. The rearrangement links TRBV14 to TRBJ1-1, with 9 bases aligning to TRBD1. The germline V gene encodes CDR1 SGHDN and CDR2 FVKESK. J gave up 4 bases and V 4 bases, and 1 base lay outside the gene matches. The CDR3 loop spans 13 amino acids. CDR3 sequence (DNA): TGTGCCAGCAGCCTGACAGGGGGCACTGAAGCTTTCTTT. Residues: CASSLTGGTEAFF. Using reference TRBV14 and TRBJ1-1 for the parts outside the CDR3, the full variable domain is EAGVTQFPSHSVIEKGQTVTLRCDPISGHDNLYWYRRVMGKEIKFLLHFVKESKQDESGMPNNRFLAERTGGTYSTLKVQPAELEDSGVYFCASSLTGGTEAFFGQGTRLTVV.

This rearrangement joins TRBV5-1 to TRBJ2-7; TRBD2 might be the D (5 bases). Trimming pared 0 bases from V and 0 bases from J, leaving 10 bases between. The CDR3 contains 15 residues. CDR1 is SGHRS and CDR2 is YFSETQ in the germline V gene. The CDR3 loop is CASSLGTSSSYEQYF. CDR3 sequence (DNA): TGCGCCAGCAGCTTGGGGACTTCGAGCTCCTACGAGCAGTACTTC.

The chain uses TRBV9 and TRBJ2-1; a possible D gene is TRBD2 (5 bases). V gave up 1 base and J gave up 6 bases, with 11 bases separating them. The V gene's germline CDR1 is SGDLS and CDR2 YYNGEE. The CDR3 has 14 residues. CDR3 sequence (DNA): TGTGCCAGCAGCGTATCGGGGAACCCCAATGAGCAGTTCTTC. Protein sequence: CASSVSGNPNEQFF. Supplemented by reference TRBV9 and TRBJ2-1, the full variable domain reads DSGVTQTPKHLITATGQRVTLRCSPRSGDLSVYWYQQSLDQGLQFLIQYYNGEERAKGNILERFSAQQFPDLHSELNLSSLELGDSALYFCASSVSGNPNEQFFGPGTRLTVL.

This chain uses TRBV3-1 with TRBJ1-5; 8 bases agree with TRBD1. V gave up 7 bases and J gave up 3 bases; unmatched junction bases: 17. There are 18 residues in the CDR3. Germline V lookup: CDR1 LGHDT, CDR2 YNNKEL (reference sequence). As DNA, the CDR3 is TGTGCCAGCAACCCAAGCCCAGGGGGCGTTTTCCCCAATCAGCCCCAGCATTTT. Protein: CASNPSPGGVFPNQPQHF.

This clonotype has at least ten counts. V is TRBV12-3 or TRBV12-4 and J is TRBJ1-5, with TRBD1 matching over 10 bases. This CDR3 region has 17 residues. V gave up 4 bases and J gave up 7 bases; unmatched junction bases: 13. DNA for the CDR3: TGTGCCAGCAGTTCTCTTTCCGGGACAGGGGTGGGACAGCCCCAGCATTTT. Its protein is CASSSLSGTGVGQPQHF.

The chain combines TRBV19 with TRBJ1-4; weak D call: TRBD1 (5 bases). CDR1 and CDR2 from the germline V gene are LNHDA and SQIVND (reference sequence). V dropped 7 bases and J dropped 3 bases, with 15 bases sitting between them. The CDR3 is made up of 15 amino acids. In nucleotides, the CDR3 is TGTGCCAGTATGAGGAGGGGTCGGGCTAATGAAAAACTGTTTTTT. Its protein product is CASMRRGRANEKLFF.

This clonotype was seen once. This chain joins TRBV3-1 and TRBJ1-6; D is unresolved. The CDR3 covers 15 residues. The V gene's germline CDR1 is LGHDT and CDR2 YNNKEL (reference sequence). Trimming stripped 0 bases from V and 9 bases from J, with 12 bases between. The CDR3 DNA reads TGTGCCAGCAGCCAAGATACCGGACTATCTTCACCCCTCCACTTT. Protein sequence: CASSQDTGLSSPLHF.

This clonotype was seen only a few times. V is TRBV15 and J is TRBJ1-3, with 10 positions matching TRBD1. This CDR3 region has 15 residues. CDR1 is LNHNV, CDR2 YYDKDF, per germline (reference sequence). After removal of 3 bases from V and 5 bases from J, the junction contained 4 bases not matched to a gene. CDR3 protein: CATSSRQGARNTIYF. The CDR3 DNA reads as TGTGCCACCAGCAGTAGACAGGGGGCTAGAAACACCATATATTTT.

This clonotype was recorded a few times. The rearrangement links TRBV10-1 to TRBJ1-1, with D possibly TRBD1 on 5 matching bases. The V end lost 6 bases, the J end lost 0 bases, and 14 bases lay between the germline ends. Germline V gene sequence: CDR1 WNHNN, CDR2 SYGVQD (reference sequence). The CDR3 has 15 amino acids. The CDR3 DNA reads as TGCGCCAGCAGGAGGAGACAGAAGATGAACACTGAAGCTTTCTTT. It is translated as CASRRRQKMNTEAFF.

The chain couples TRBV7-2 to TRBJ2-1; D ambiguous. Germline V CDR1 and CDR2: SGHTA, FQGNSA. The CDR3 runs to 11 residues. The V end lost 5 bases, the J end lost 4 bases, and 3 bases lay between the germline ends. The CDR3 region is CASSKYNEQFF. For the CDR3, the DNA is TGTGCCAGCAGCAAGTACAATGAGCAGTTCTTC.

This clonotype was observed at least ten times. The genes are TRBV9 and TRBJ2-3; D remains ambiguous. CDR3 size: 16 residues. V shed 3 bases and J shed 0 bases, with 14 bases lying between them. In germline, CDR1 is SGDLS, CDR2 YYNGEE. The CDR3 loop reads CASSATDVTSTDTQYF. The DNA for the CDR3 is TGTGCCAGCAGCGCGACCGACGTTACTAGCACAGATACGCAGTATTTT.

This clonotype was seen ten or more times. CDR3 coding DNA: TGTGCCAGCAGCTTAAGGGGAGAGACCCAGTACTTC. Its translation: CASSLRGETQYF. The chain couples TRBV7-9 to TRBJ2-5, with D maybe TRBD1 (5 bases). CDR1 SEHNR and CDR2 FQNEAQ come from the germline V gene (reference sequence). V lost 2 bases and J lost 4, with 5 bases in between. CDR3 length equals 12 residues.

The table lists this clonotype with many counts. The chain couples TRBV13 to TRBJ2-3; D not certain. Germline lookup yields CDR1 PRHDT and CDR2 FYEKMQ (reference sequence). The CDR3 extends over 15 amino acids. Trimming removed 4 bases at V and 1 base at J, with 12 bases between. The CDR3: CASSSTTWGTDTQYF. Written as DNA, the CDR3 is TGTGCCAGCAGCTCGACAACATGGGGCACAGATACGCAGTATTTT. The full variable domain, in which reference TRBV13 and TRBJ2-3 provide the parts outside the CDR3, is AAGVIQSPRHLIKEKRETATLKCYPIPRHDTVYWYQQGPGQDPQFLISFYEKMQSDKGSIPDRFSAQQFSDYHSELNMSSLELGDSALYFCASSSTTWGTDTQYFGPGTRLTVL.

This clonotype has only a few counts. This chain uses TRBV5-1 with TRBJ2-1; a possible D gene is TRBD2 (6 bases). The CDR3 is made up of 15 amino acids. V was trimmed by 0 bases and J by 7 bases, leaving 14 bases between them. Germline V CDR1 and CDR2: SGHRS, YFSETQ. The CDR3 DNA reads as TGCGCCAGCAGCTTGGAGATCTTGGCGGGGAATGAGCAGTTCTTC. It is translated as CASSLEILAGNEQFF. Combining the CDR3 with reference TRBV5-1 and TRBJ2-1 gives the whole variable domain KAGVTQTPRYLIKTRGQQVTLSCSPISGHRSVSWYQQTPGQGLQFLFEYFSETQRNKGNFPGRFSGRQFSNSRSEMNVSTLELGDSALYLCASSLEILAGNEQFFGPGTRLTVL.

The V call is TRBV7-9, the J call TRBJ2-1; 11 positions agree with TRBD2. CDR3 length equals 16 residues. Losses at the gene ends were 1 base for V and 6 bases for J; bases not matched to a gene: 5. The V gene's germline CDR1 is SEHNR and CDR2 FQNEAQ (reference sequence). CDR3 protein: CASSLVATSGVNEQFF. The CDR3 nucleotides are TGTGCCAGCAGCTTAGTCGCGACTAGCGGGGTCAATGAGCAGTTCTTC. The complete variable domain, with remaining parts taken from reference TRBV7-9 and TRBJ2-1, reads DTGVSQNPRHKITKRGQNVTFRCDPISEHNRLYWYRQTLGQGPEFLTYFQNEAQLEKSRLLSDRFSAERPKGSFSTLEIQRTEQGDSAMYLCASSLVATSGVNEQFFGPGTRLTVL.

This clonotype was recorded at least ten times. The chain couples TRBV7-9 to TRBJ1-1; D not certain. Germline V CDR1 and CDR2: SEHNR, FQNEAQ (reference sequence). V lost 5 bases, J lost 5 bases, and 15 bases lay in between. The CDR3 is 14 amino acids. The DNA for the CDR3 is TGTGCCAGCAGCCCCGGGTTGTCGGGGACTGAAGCTTTCTTT. It translates to CASSPGLSGTEAFF.

This rearrangement joins TRBV7-6 to TRBJ1-4, with a possible D match to TRBD1 (6 bases). Germline-derived CDR1 and CDR2 are SGHVS and FNYEAQ. Trimming took 5 bases from V and 6 from J, leaving 13 bases between them. The CDR3 is 14 amino acids. This CDR3 is CASSRAAGDEKLFF. CDR3 bases: TGTGCCAGCAGCCGAGCGGCAGGGGATGAAAAACTGTTTTTT. Supplemented by reference TRBV7-6 and TRBJ1-4, the full variable domain reads GAGVSQSPRYKVTKRGQDVALRCDPISGHVSLYWYRQALGQGPEFLTYFNYEAQQDKSGLPNDRFSAERPEGSISTLTIQRTEQRDSAMYRCASSRAAGDEKLFFGSGTQLSVL.

In DNA form, the CDR3 reads TGCAGCGTCGCACCCGACTTTGACAGGGAGCGTGGCTACACCTTC. Its translation is CSVAPDFDRERGYTF. J is TRBJ1-2 and V is TRBV29-1, with 7 bases lining up with TRBD1. The CDR3 consists of 15 residues. V trimming: 6 bases; J trimming: 7 bases; junction bases outside the gene matches: 17. CDR1 is SQVTM and CDR2 is ANQGSEA in the germline V gene.